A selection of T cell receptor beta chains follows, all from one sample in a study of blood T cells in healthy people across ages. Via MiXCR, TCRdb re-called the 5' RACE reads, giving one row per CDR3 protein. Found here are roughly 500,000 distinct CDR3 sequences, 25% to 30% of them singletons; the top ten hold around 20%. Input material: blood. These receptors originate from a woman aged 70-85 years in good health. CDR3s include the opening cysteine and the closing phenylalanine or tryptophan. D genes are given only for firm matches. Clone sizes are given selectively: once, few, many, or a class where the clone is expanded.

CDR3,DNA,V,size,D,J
CSGTTGAETQYF,TGCAGCGGGACGACAGGGGCAGAGACCCAGTACTTC,TRBV29-1,few,TRBD1,TRBJ2-5
CASSLDRSSYNSPLHF,TGTGCCAGCAGCCTGGACAGAAGCTCCTATAATTCACCCCTCCACTTT,TRBV3-1,few,NA,TRBJ1-6
CASSARGTGWLFF,TGTGCCAGCAGTGCCAGGGGGACCGGTTGGCTGTTTTTT,TRBV27,NA,TRBD1,TRBJ1-4
CAISESWAGSYNEQFF,TGTGCCATCAGTGAGTCATGGGCGGGATCCTACAATGAGCAGTTCTTC,TRBV10-3,NA,NA,TRBJ2-1
CASLRAESSYNEQFF,TGTGCCAGCCTGAGAGCGGAGAGCTCCTACAATGAGCAGTTCTTC,TRBV21-1,few,NA,TRBJ2-1
CASSPRLAGHNEQFF,TGTGCCAGCAGCCCTCGACTAGCGGGCCACAATGAGCAGTTCTTC,TRBV7-2,NA,TRBD2,TRBJ2-1
CASSSLYGYTF,TGCGCCAGCAGCTCGCTATATGGCTACACCTTC,TRBV6-5,many,NA,TRBJ1-2
CASSVDPMIFSGANVLTF,TGTGCCAGCAGCGTAGACCCGATGATATTCTCTGGGGCCAACGTCCTGACTTTC,TRBV9,NA,NA,TRBJ2-6
CASSLRSRGETQYF,TGTGCCAGCAGCTTACGTAGTCGGGGAGAGACCCAGTACTTC,TRBV5-5,few,NA,TRBJ2-5
CASSADPQNEKLFF,TGTGCCAGCAGTGCGGACCCCCAGAATGAAAAACTGTTTTTT,TRBV6-1,few,NA,TRBJ1-4
CASSQDLGWQGSYEQYF,TGCGCCAGCAGCCAAGACTTGGGATGGCAGGGGTCCTACGAGCAGTACTTC,TRBV4-3,few,NA,TRBJ2-7
CSATPWSEAFF,TGCAGTGCTACCCCATGGTCTGAAGCTTTCTTT,TRBV20-1,few,NA,TRBJ1-1
CSARLTDTQYF,TGCAGTGCTAGACTCACAGATACGCAGTATTTT,TRBV20-1,NA,NA,TRBJ2-3
CASSGNSGETQYF,TGTGCCAGCAGCGGGAACAGCGGGGAGACCCAGTACTTC,TRBV9,few,NA,TRBJ2-5
CASSSPQLAGGRNEQYF,TGTGCCAGCAGTTCGCCCCAGCTAGCGGGAGGGAGAAACGAGCAGTACTTC,TRBV28,NA,TRBD2,TRBJ2-7
CASSPRGRHTGELFF,TGTGCCAGCAGCCCCCGCGGGCGTCACACCGGGGAGCTGTTTTTT,TRBV7-2,NA,NA,TRBJ2-2
CASSLLGGTIGEKLFF,TGCGCCAGCAGCTTGTTAGGAGGGACTATCGGTGAAAAACTGTTTTTT,TRBV5-1,NA,NA,TRBJ1-4
CASRSAGGGNEQYF,TGTGCCAGCAGATCCGCCGGGGGGGGCAACGAGCAGTACTTC,TRBV7-2,few,TRBD2,TRBJ2-7
CASSLFGNTQYF,TGCGCCAGCAGCCTCTTTGGGAATACGCAGTATTTT,TRBV4-3,few,NA,TRBJ2-3
CASSSQTGRNEQYF,TGTGCCAGCAGCTCTCAGACAGGGCGCAACGAGCAGTACTTC,TRBV7-2,NA,TRBD1,TRBJ2-7
CASSPTGTMNIEAFF,TGCGCCAGCAGCCCGACAGGAACTATGAACATTGAAGCTTTCTTT,TRBV4-1,NA,NA,TRBJ1-1
CASSLDLRGANTEAFF,TGTGCCAGCAGCTTAGACCTCAGGGGCGCGAACACTGAAGCTTTCTTT,TRBV7-2,NA,NA,TRBJ1-1
CASSPPGGLAGYNEQFF,TGTGCCAGCTCACCACCGGGGGGACTAGCAGGCTACAATGAGCAGTTCTTC,TRBV18,NA,TRBD2,TRBJ2-1
CASRRPGTSSTYEQYF,TGTGCCAGCAGAAGACCCGGGACTAGCAGTACCTACGAGCAGTACTTC,TRBV6-2/TRBV6-3,few,TRBD2,TRBJ2-7
CSASDGAKNIQYF,TGCAGTGCTAGTGACGGAGCCAAAAACATTCAGTACTTC,TRBV20-1,NA,NA,TRBJ2-4
CASGKGVDYGYTF,TGTGCCAGCGGAAAAGGGGTAGACTATGGCTACACCTTC,TRBV2,NA,NA,TRBJ1-2
CSASRTNLRETQYF,TGCAGTGCTTCCCGAACCAACCTGCGAGAGACCCAGTACTTC,TRBV20-1,once,NA,TRBJ2-5
CASSLLQGLYEQYF,TGTGCCAGCAGCCTCTTACAAGGACTCTACGAGCAGTACTTC,TRBV12-3/TRBV12-4,few,NA,TRBJ2-7
CASSEEAGHRTGELFF,TGTGCCAGCAGTGAAGAGGCGGGGCATCGGACCGGGGAGCTGTTTTTT,TRBV6-1,NA,NA,TRBJ2-2
CASSPNTNYGYTF,TGCGCCAGCAGCCCTAATACTAACTATGGCTACACCTTC,TRBV5-1,few,NA,TRBJ1-2
CSSSLDAYGYTF,TGTTCCAGCAGCTTAGACGCTTATGGCTACACCTTC,TRBV7-2,NA,NA,TRBJ1-2
CASSEATGQETQYF,TGTGCCAGCAGTGAGGCGACAGGGCAGGAGACCCAGTACTTC,TRBV2,few,TRBD1,TRBJ2-5
CSVALENTGELFF,TGCAGCGTTGCCTTAGAGAACACCGGGGAGCTGTTTTTT,TRBV29-1,few,NA,TRBJ2-2
CASSPMTPTDTQYF,TGTGCCAGCAGCCCCATGACTCCCACAGATACGCAGTATTTT,TRBV7-8,once,NA,TRBJ2-3
CASSSGRIYGGYTF,TGTGCCAGCAGCTCGGGACGGATCTATGGGGGCTACACTTTC,TRBV7-6,few,NA,TRBJ1-2
CASSLWDQPQHF,TGTGCCAGCAGCTTGTGGGATCAGCCCCAGCATTTT,TRBV5-5,few,NA,TRBJ1-5
CASSYRGPSAKNIQYF,TGTGCCAGCAGTTATAGGGGACCCTCAGCCAAAAACATTCAGTACTTC,TRBV6-5,few,NA,TRBJ2-4
CSVEDSNNEQFF,TGCAGCGTTGAGGACAGCAACAATGAGCAGTTCTTC,TRBV29-1,few,NA,TRBJ2-1
CASSFGQGDYEQYF,TGTGCCAGCAGCTTCGGACAGGGGGACTACGAGCAGTACTTC,TRBV7-9,NA,TRBD1,TRBJ2-7
CASRRQGAGSPLHF,TGTGCCAGCAGACGACAGGGGGCCGGTTCACCCCTCCACTTT,TRBV6-2/TRBV6-3,NA,TRBD1,TRBJ1-6
CSAGLPPNEQFF,TGCAGTGCCGGGCTTCCCCCCAATGAGCAGTTCTTC,TRBV20-1,NA,NA,TRBJ2-1
CASSVGPRGDTQYF,TGTGCCAGCAGCGTAGGACCTAGAGGAGATACGCAGTATTTT,TRBV9,few,NA,TRBJ2-3
CAGSLEGGVYTDTQYF,TGTGCCGGCAGCTTAGAGGGGGGGGTGTACACAGATACGCAGTATTTT,TRBV11-2,NA,NA,TRBJ2-3
CASSLTGAQNIQYF,TGTGCCAGCAGTCTAACAGGGGCCCAAAACATTCAGTACTTC,TRBV6-5,few,TRBD1,TRBJ2-4
CSASPLDYNEQFF,TGCAGTGCTAGTCCGCTAGATTACAATGAGCAGTTCTTC,TRBV20-1,NA,NA,TRBJ2-1
CASSLPGYGVETQYF,TGTGCCAGCAGCTTGCCAGGGTACGGTGTGGAGACCCAGTACTTC,TRBV5-4,NA,NA,TRBJ2-5
CASTSLGVTQYF,TGTGCCAGCACCTCCTTAGGGGTGACCCAGTACTTC,TRBV5-6,few,NA,TRBJ2-5
CASTPGKATDTQYF,TGTGCCAGCACCCCGGGGAAGGCCACAGATACGCAGTATTTT,TRBV5-4,NA,NA,TRBJ2-3
CASSLEGLAAGEQFF,TGTGCCAGCAGCTTGGAGGGACTAGCGGCAGGAGAGCAGTTCTTC,TRBV7-2,few,TRBD2,TRBJ2-1
CASSPGQGTETQYF,TGTGCCAGCTCACCGGGACAGGGGACGGAGACCCAGTACTTC,TRBV18,NA,TRBD1,TRBJ2-5
CAISEDYGTGKNEQFF,TGTGCCATCAGTGAGGACTACGGGACAGGGAAGAATGAGCAGTTCTTC,TRBV10-3,NA,TRBD1,TRBJ2-1
CSATGLAGGSYNEQFF,TGCAGTGCTACGGGACTAGCGGGGGGCTCCTACAATGAGCAGTTCTTC,TRBV20-1,NA,TRBD2,TRBJ2-1
CASSEGAASNYGYTF,TGTGCCAGCAGTGAAGGGGCAGCTTCTAACTATGGCTACACCTTC,TRBV6-1,NA,NA,TRBJ1-2
CASSLKREAFF,TGTGCCAGCAGCTTAAAGAGGGAAGCTTTCTTT,TRBV7-9,NA,NA,TRBJ1-1
CASSLESIFSGNTIYF,TGCGCCAGCAGCTTGGAAAGCATCTTCTCTGGAAACACCATATATTTT,TRBV5-1,few,NA,TRBJ1-3
CSARDQGGTGELFF,TGCAGTGCTAGAGATCAGGGAGGCACCGGGGAGCTGTTTTTT,TRBV20-1,few,NA,TRBJ2-2